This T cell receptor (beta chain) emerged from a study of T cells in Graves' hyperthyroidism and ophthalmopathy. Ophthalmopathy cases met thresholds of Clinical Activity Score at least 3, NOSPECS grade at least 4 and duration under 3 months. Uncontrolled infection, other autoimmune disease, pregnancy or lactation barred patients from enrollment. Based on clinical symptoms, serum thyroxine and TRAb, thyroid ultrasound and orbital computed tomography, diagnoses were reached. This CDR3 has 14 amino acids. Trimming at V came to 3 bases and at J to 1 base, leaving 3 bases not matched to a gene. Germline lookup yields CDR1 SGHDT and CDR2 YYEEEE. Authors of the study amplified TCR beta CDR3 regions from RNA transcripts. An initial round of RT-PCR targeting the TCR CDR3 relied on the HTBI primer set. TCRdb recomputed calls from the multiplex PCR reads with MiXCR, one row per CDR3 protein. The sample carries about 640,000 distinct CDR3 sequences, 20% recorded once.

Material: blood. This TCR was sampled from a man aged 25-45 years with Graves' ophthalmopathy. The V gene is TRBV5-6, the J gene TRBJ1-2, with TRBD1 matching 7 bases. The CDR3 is CASSYRQGNYGYTF. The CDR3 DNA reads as TGTGCCAGCAGCTATAGACAGGGTAACTATGGCTACACCTTC.